A single sample gave rise to the 15 T cell receptor beta chains below, sequenced in a study of T cells in Graves' hyperthyroidism and ophthalmopathy. Researchers amplified the TCR beta CDR3 regions from RNA transcripts. The HTBI primer set drove a first-round RT-PCR of the TCR CDR3. TCRdb reanalysed the multiplex PCR reads using MiXCR and keeps one entry per CDR3 protein. The sample includes approximately 740,000 distinct CDR3 sequences, approximately 15% of them seen just once. Input material: blood. The receptors here all came from a young woman with Graves' hyperthyroidism.

This clonotype has only a few counts. The chain recombines TRBV12-5 with TRBJ2-1; D remains unclear. Germline V gene lookup returns CDR1 LGHNT and CDR2 FRNRAP. Trimming removed 2 bases from V and 0 bases from J, with 20 bases in between. CDR3 length: 19 amino acids. CDR3 amino acids: CASGLTPKADLSSYNEQFF. The CDR3 DNA follows: TGTGCTAGTGGTTTGACCCCTAAGGCCGATCTAAGCTCCTACAATGAGCAGTTCTTC. Using reference TRBV12-5 and TRBJ2-1 for the parts outside the CDR3, the full variable domain is DARVTQTPRHKVTEMGQEVTMRCQPILGHNTVFWYRQTMMQGLELLAYFRNRAPLDDSGMPKDRFSAEMPDATLATLKIQPSEPRDSAVYFCASGLTPKADLSSYNEQFFGPGTRLTVL.

This clonotype was recorded at least ten times. This sequence joins TRBV20-1 and TRBJ1-4, with 8 positions matching TRBD1. V gave up 6 bases and J gave up 10 bases; unmatched junction bases: 13. The CDR3 contains 14 residues. Germline CDR1 reads DFQATT; CDR2 reads SNEGSKA (reference sequence). The CDR3 bases are TGCAGTGCCAGAAAGACAGGGGCGCGAACAAAACTGTTTTTT. This encodes CSARKTGARTKLFF.

The chain has TRBV5-1 and TRBJ2-1; tentatively, D is TRBD1 or TRBD2 (7 bases each). Germline V gene data show CDR1 as SGHRS and CDR2 as YFSETQ. The CDR3 extends over 14 amino acids. V was pared by 4 bases and J by 8 bases, with 16 bases between. The CDR3 nucleotides read TGCGCCAGCAGCCCGCAGGGGGGGGGGGATGAGCAGTTCTTC. Translation gives CASSPQGGGDEQFF.

This clonotype has at least ten counts. The chain is built from TRBV6-2 or TRBV6-3 and TRBJ2-2; 7 bases line up with TRBD2. The V gene's germline CDR1 is MNHEY and CDR2 SVGEGT. The CDR3 is 20 amino acids. Germline trimming cut 0 bases from V and 2 bases from J; bases unmatched to any gene: 15. The CDR3 loop reads CASSYSDVPSGYPNTGELFF. CDR3 nucleotides: TGTGCCAGCAGTTACTCTGATGTACCTAGCGGCTATCCCAACACCGGGGAGCTGTTTTTT.

This clonotype was counted ten times or more. This chain joins TRBV12-3 or TRBV12-4 and TRBJ2-3; D not resolved. Between the trimmed V and J ends, which lost 3 bases and 2 bases, there was a span of 3 bases. There are 12 residues in the CDR3. DNA of the CDR3: TGTGCCAGCAGTTTTGCCACAGATACGCAGTATTTT. Protein: CASSFATDTQYF.

The rearrangement joins TRBV5-1 to TRBJ2-4; the match to TRBD1 covers 7 bases. V trimming: 6 bases; J trimming: 6 bases; junction bases outside the gene matches: 3. The CDR3 sequence is 12 residues long. Germline V CDR1 and CDR2: SGHRS, YFSETQ. This CDR3 reads CASKGQANIQYF. CDR3 nucleotide sequence: TGCGCCAGCAAAGGACAGGCAAACATTCAGTACTTC. The full variable domain, rest sourced from reference TRBV5-1 and TRBJ2-4, is KAGVTQTPRYLIKTRGQQVTLSCSPISGHRSVSWYQQTPGQGLQFLFEYFSETQRNKGNFPGRFSGRQFSNSRSEMNVSTLELGDSALYLCASKGQANIQYFGAGTRLSVL.

The chain recombines TRBV20-1 with TRBJ2-1; 16 positions match TRBD2. Germline loops: CDR1 DFQATT, CDR2 SNEGSKA (reference sequence). The CDR3 length is 16 residues. The V and J ends lost 5 bases and 0 bases, in that order; junction bases with no gene match: 1. CDR3 in DNA: TGCAGTGCTGGGACTAGCGGGAGGGTCTCCTACAATGAGCAGTTCTTC. This sequence encodes CSAGTSGRVSYNEQFF.

The CDR3 here is CASSEIGGGNEQYF. CDR3 sequence (DNA): TGTGCCAGCAGTGAAATAGGGGGCGGGAACGAGCAGTACTTC. V and J are TRBV6-1 and TRBJ2-7; weak D call: TRBD1 (7 bases). Germline values: CDR1 MNHNS, CDR2 SASEGT. Trimming took 2 bases from V and 5 from J, leaving 13 bases between them. The CDR3 sequence is 14 residues long.

The chain employs TRBV5-1 and TRBJ2-2, with D uncertain. Between the trimmed V and J ends, which lost 6 bases and 2 bases, there was a span of 11 bases. CDR3 length: 14 residues. Per the germline V gene, CDR1 is SGHRS and CDR2 is YFSETQ. The CDR3 coding sequence is TGCGCCAGCAAGCCAGCAATAAACACCGGGGAGCTGTTTTTT. Its protein product is CASKPAINTGELFF.

This clonotype was seen at least ten times. The rearrangement links TRBV7-9 to TRBJ2-2, with 11 bases fitting TRBD1. The CDR3 is 15 residues long. The V and J ends lost 4 bases and 5 bases, in that order; junction bases with no gene match: 3. Germline CDR1 is SEHNR and CDR2 is FQNEAQ (reference sequence). The DNA for the CDR3 is TGTGCCAGCAGCTCCGGGACAGGGGGGACCGGGGAGCTGTTTTTT. Encoded protein: CASSSGTGGTGELFF.

This clonotype was seen at least ten times. This chain joins TRBV18 and TRBJ1-5; D remains unclear. V gave up 5 bases and J gave up 7 bases, with 9 bases separating them. Germline assignment: CDR1 KGHSH and CDR2 LQKENI. This CDR3 spans 12 amino acids. The CDR3 reads CASSSPGQPQHF. For the CDR3, the DNA is TGTGCCAGCTCATCTCCTGGACAGCCCCAGCATTTT.

The rearrangement joins TRBV4-3 to TRBJ2-2; tentative D call: TRBD1 (6 bases). The CDR3 spans 17 residues. The germline V gene has CDR1 LGHNA and CDR2 YSLEER. V was shortened by 4 bases and J by 0 bases, with 15 bases between the two germline ends. CDR3 residues: CASSLRPGTTNTGELFF. Here the CDR3 DNA reads TGCGCCAGCAGCCTCCGACCCGGGACAACGAACACCGGGGAGCTGTTTTTT.

The chain recombines TRBV16 with TRBJ1-4; tentative D call: TRBD1 (5 bases). From germline, CDR1 is KGHSY and CDR2 FQNENV. The CDR3 runs to 15 residues. The ends were cut back, 4 bases at V and 3 bases at J, with 12 bases in the middle. CDR3 coding DNA: TGTGCCAGCAGCCTACCGGGACGGGCTAATGAAAAACTGTTTTTT. As protein: CASSLPGRANEKLFF.

Notes on this clonotype: A single base separates this from a much larger clone, so it may be a read error. V gene TRBV14 combines with J gene TRBJ1-2, with 7 bases that match TRBD1. There are 16 residues in the CDR3. Germline V gene sequence: CDR1 SGHDN, CDR2 FVKESK. The CDR3 nucleotides are TGTGCCAGCGGCCAATTCTCCGGACAGGCGGACTATGGCTACACCTTC. Translating it yields CASGQFSGQADYGYTF.

The chain carries TRBV6-2 or TRBV6-3 and TRBJ2-3; possible D gene TRBD2, 5 bases. The CDR3 is 12 amino acids. Germline V CDR1 and CDR2: MNHEY, SVGEGT. V gave up 6 bases and J gave up 4 bases, with 8 bases separating them. The DNA of the CDR3 is TGTGCCAGCAGGGGAGCCCCAGATACGCAGTATTTT. Translated: CASRGAPDTQYF.